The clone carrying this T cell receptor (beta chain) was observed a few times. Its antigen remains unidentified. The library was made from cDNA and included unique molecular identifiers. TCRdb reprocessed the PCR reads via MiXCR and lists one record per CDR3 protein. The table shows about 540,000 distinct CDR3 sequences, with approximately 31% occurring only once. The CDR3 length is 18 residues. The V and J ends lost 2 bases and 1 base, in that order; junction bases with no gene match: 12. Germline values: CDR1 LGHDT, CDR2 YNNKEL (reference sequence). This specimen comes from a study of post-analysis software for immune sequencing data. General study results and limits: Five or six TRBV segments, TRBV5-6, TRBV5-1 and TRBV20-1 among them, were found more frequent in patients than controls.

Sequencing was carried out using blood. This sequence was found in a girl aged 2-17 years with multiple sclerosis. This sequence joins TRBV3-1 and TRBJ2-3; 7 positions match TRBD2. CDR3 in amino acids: CASSQILGGGGRTDTQYF. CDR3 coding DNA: TGTGCCAGCAGCCAAATCCTTGGCGGCGGGGGTCGCACAGATACGCAGTATTTT.